What follows are 6 T cell receptor beta chains derived from one specimen sequenced in a study of T cell responses to AZD1222 COVID-19 vaccine. Using immunoSEQ multiplex PCR, the repertoire was profiled, and TCRdb retains in-frame clones only, with some absent. The sample contains 100,000 to 120,000 clones, roughly 89% of which appear only once. The sequences come from peripheral blood, collected 28 days after the second AZD1222 dose. These receptor sequences come from an adult who received the AZD1222 COVID-19 vaccine.

The V and J genes are TRBV15 and TRBJ1-5; possibly TRBD1 for D (6 bases). This CDR3 has 17 amino acids. Trimming left V 3 bases short and J 3 bases short, with 18 bases between. Germline loops: CDR1 LNHNV, CDR2 YYDKDF (reference sequence). CDR3 amino acids: CATSSPSETGLNQPQHF. CDR3 coding DNA: TGTGCCACCAGCAGCCCTTCCGAGACAGGACTCAATCAGCCCCAGCATTTT.

The chain recombines TRBV19 with TRBJ1-3; the D is unclear. This CDR3 comprises 15 residues. CDR1 and CDR2 (germline): LNHDA, SQIVND (reference sequence). The V gene lost 3 bases and the J gene lost 4 bases, with 13 bases spanning the gap. CDR3 sequence: CASSIIGSGGNTIYF. CDR3 coding DNA: TGTGCCAGTAGTATTATAGGGTCGGGAGGAAACACCATATATTTT.

J is TRBJ1-2 and V is TRBV28; weak D call: TRBD1 (5 bases). Germline CDR1 reads MDHEN; CDR2 reads SYDVKM. Trimming removed 4 bases from V and 5 bases from J, with 8 bases in between. The CDR3 runs 12 residues. The CDR3 here is CASSSQDYGYTF. DNA for the CDR3: TGTGCCAGCAGTTCACAGGATTATGGCTACACCTTC.

The rearrangement links TRBV5-8 to TRBJ2-7; 10 positions match TRBD1. Unmatched junction bases numbered 10, after V lost 1 base and J lost 3 bases. Germline CDR1 and CDR2: SGHTS and YDEGEE. CDR3 size: 17 residues. CDR3 in DNA: TGTGCCAGCAGCTTGAAGGGTGCCGGGACAGGGGTCTACGAGCAGTACTTC. This sequence encodes CASSLKGAGTGVYEQYF.

The chain has TRBV18 and TRBJ1-2; D remains unclear. CDR1 and CDR2 (germline): KGHSH, LQKENI. This CDR3 is 15 amino acids long. Trimming removed 1 base from V and 8 bases from J, with 17 bases in between. The CDR3 nucleotides are TGTGCCAGCTCACCACGATCGACACCCGAAGAAGGCTACACCTTC. Residues: CASSPRSTPEEGYTF.

This chain links TRBV19 with TRBJ1-3; D perhaps matches TRBD1 (5 bases). Germline lookup yields CDR1 LNHDA and CDR2 SQIVND (reference sequence). The CDR3 runs 13 residues. Trimming left V 7 bases short and J 6 bases short, with 13 bases between. In DNA form, the CDR3 reads TGTGCCAGTACCACCAGGGACTTAAACACCATATATTTT. Amino acids: CASTTRDLNTIYF.